These 3 T cell receptor beta chains were sequenced from one sample in a study of T cell responses to AZD1222 COVID-19 vaccine. Assay used: immunoSEQ multiplex PCR; TCRdb lists only in-frame clones, some missing. The table counts 150,000 or so clones; under 2.5% lies in the top ten. What was sequenced was peripheral blood. These TCRs come from an adult in good health.

The rearrangement uses TRBV5-5 and TRBJ2-7; 7 positions match TRBD1. The trim removed 0 bases at V and 2 bases at J, leaving 2 bases unmatched. CDR3 length equals 14 residues. Germline CDR1 is SGHKS and CDR2 is YYEKEE (reference sequence). The CDR3 DNA is TGTGCCAGCAGCTTGGTCCAGGGGGCCTACGAGCAGTACTTC. Translation: CASSLVQGAYEQYF.

The chain carries TRBV7-9 and TRBJ1-1, with D maybe TRBD1 (5 bases). Germline-derived CDR1 and CDR2 are SEHNR and FQNEAQ (reference sequence). Trimming cost V 2 bases and J 4 bases, with 8 bases left between them. This CDR3 is 13 amino acids long. The CDR3 reads CASSLQGFTEAFF. CDR3 sequence (DNA): TGTGCCAGCAGCTTACAGGGTTTCACTGAAGCTTTCTTT.

The chain joins TRBV5-6 to TRBJ1-2; the match to TRBD1 covers 10 bases. The CDR3 consists of 16 residues. V was pared by 1 base and J by 3 bases, with 6 bases of the junction left unmatched. From germline, CDR1 is SGHDT and CDR2 YYEEEE. Here the CDR3 reads CASSLKTGGAYYGYTF. CDR3 DNA sequence: TGTGCCAGCAGCTTGAAGACAGGGGGCGCATACTATGGCTACACCTTC.